Given below is one T cell receptor (beta chain) in context. Only a few counts were recorded for this clone. It has no known antigen specificity. One base away there is no much larger clone; base qualities are not given. Its CDR3 holds 17 amino acids, cysteine through phenylalanine. Only the CDR3 portion is preserved as DNA: 51 bases, with reading frame beginning at the first base. V sheds 0 bases and J sheds 3 bases, leaving 15 bases between their ends. From the germline V gene, CDR1 is SGHTA and CDR2 is FQGNSA. Each donor gave one peripheral blood draw, averaging roughly 0.11 L, which was collected into heparinised tubes. A BD FACSAria II and a panel including CD45RO, CCR7, CD25, CD127, CD95 and CD27 were used to sort naive, central memory, regulatory and stem cell-like memory CD4+ T cells. Every sorted population had a purity above 95%. Right away, PBMCs were isolated by Lymphoprep density gradient centrifugation and were stained directly, with no culture step. So that batch effects would be minimized, each experiment stained and sorted samples in pairs, pairing one healthy donor with one patient.

All of the isolated RNA was reverse transcribed with the High Capacity cDNA Reverse Transcription Kit, so expressed TCRB transcripts were sequenced. Deep immunoSEQ sequencing was performed on naive, central memory and regulatory T cell samples, with an average of roughly 4 million total reads per sample. After sorted cells were lysed in RLT buffer, RNA was extracted with DNase-treated RNeasy Micro or Mini kits, with the choice depending on cell number. Each cell subset was processed separately to prevent cross-contamination, with patient and healthy donor samples processed together. The immunoSEQ multiplex PCR was used to amplify TCRB sequences from cDNA, generating 87-bp fragments that spanned the CDR3 region. Sequencing of the amplicons was performed on the Illumina HiSeq platform. Under the source paper's analysis protocol: PCR bias was computationally corrected using synthetic template baselines, reads within Hamming distance 2 were collapsed, and singletons that could not be merged were discarded. Reads were aligned against IMGT to assign V, D and J genes, CDR3 length and insertions or deletions at six rearrangement sites. Clonotype counts were normalized to sorted cell number within each subset before computing true diversity and Gini coefficients with the tcR R package. The overlap coefficient, calculated on TCRB nucleotide sequences, was used to quantify repertoire sharing. As a proxy for the pre-selection repertoire, out-of-frame TCRB sequences from naive cells were analyzed. This is the immuneACCESS table as TCRdb keeps it, with only in-frame sequences that have V and J called. A part of the clones is gone; compared with another copy, unresolved V genes explain less than half, and the rest is unexplained. V, J and clone size are those of that table, while D and trimming were read from the DNA. This sample lists some 240,000 clones; more than 15% were detected once. Approximately 0.081% of the sample belongs to the ten largest clones.

These data come from a study of beta chain features in type 1 diabetes (dated by TCRdb to about 2018). Describing the broader study: No differences in mean age, gender distribution, total cell number or subset yield were found between patients and healthy donors. A total of approximately 100,000,000 sorted cells were examined across all samples, and the number of cells per subset was strongly correlated with RNA yield. In the study, TCRB repertoires of sorted circulating CD4+ T cell subsets from recently diagnosed type 1 diabetes patients were compared with those of matched healthy donors. Whereas all 30 or so donors provided naive and central memory subsets, regulatory and stem cell-like memory subsets were isolated from just 8 patients and about 8 healthy donors.

Broader findings and caveats from the paper: Because cDNA rather than genomic DNA was sequenced, highly expressing activated cells could have been over-represented, although no difference in activation and CD3 levels was found between groups. Patients with type 1 diabetes made fewer insertions and deleted more nucleotides at VDJ recombination sites, implying thymic rearrangement abnormalities. Naive, central memory and regulatory TCRB repertoires appeared more similar among patients than among healthy donors. PCR may preferentially amplify shorter templates, but because patient and control samples were amplified and corrected together, any resulting skew would affect both groups equally. A moderate but significant shortening of TCRB CDR3 length was observed in type 1 diabetes patients in all four CD4+ subsets. Because small numbers of individuals were included in the HLA sub-analyses, any influence of HLA type on TCRB rearrangement was left unresolved.

The receptor's source is a man aged 25-40 years with type 1 diabetes. The chain is made from TRBV7-2 and TRBJ2-4, with a tentative D gene TRBD2 over 7 matching bases. The sample was naive CD4+ T cells from blood. The sample's cell subset or site label, in plain terms: true naive CD4+ T cells. Here is the DNA: TGTGCCAGCAGCTTAGCGGGAGGGGGGCTAGGCAAAAACATTCAGTACTTC. The resulting protein is CASSLAGGGLGKNIQYF.